Shown below are 3 T cell receptor beta chains from a single sample sequenced in a study of T-cell reconstitution after alpha-beta-depleted transplantation in children. Unique molecular identifiers tagged the TCRbeta library. One entry per CDR3 protein results from TCRdb running MiXCR on the PCR reads. Here the sample spans more than 500,000 distinct CDR3 sequences, over 9.5% being singletons. This specimen was PBMCs, mostly from graft donor cells, taken 180 days after TCRalphabeta/CD19-depleted stem cell transplant. These receptors originate from a female patient aged 2-15 years who had a stem cell transplant for aplastic anemia, so the T cells may come from the graft donor.

The chain is built from TRBV28 and TRBJ2-7; perhaps TRBD1 as D (5 bases). The germline V and J ends were trimmed by 4 bases and 7 bases, with 11 bases remaining between them. The germline V gene has CDR1 MDHEN and CDR2 SYDVKM. The CDR3 consists of 12 residues. This CDR3 reads CASSYAPGEQYF. The CDR3 DNA reads as TGTGCCAGCAGTTACGCCCCAGGGGAGCAGTACTTC.

Concerning this clonotype: The junction differs from germline at one of its ends, possibly a read error. The chain joins TRBV11-2 to TRBJ2-7, with 7 nucleotides matching TRBD1. The CDR3 runs 19 residues. Looked up from germline, CDR1 is SGHAT and CDR2 is FQNNGV. The CDR3 DNA reads as TGTGCCAGCAGCTACCATATGGGAACCCGGGACAGAGTCTCCTACGCGCAGTACTTC. It is translated as CASSYHMGTRDRVSYAQYF.

This clonotype was seen ten or more times. The chain uses TRBV4-3 and TRBJ2-1, with 7 bases matching TRBD1. Germline V gene sequence: CDR1 LGHNA, CDR2 YSLEER. The CDR3 covers 13 residues. Trimming at V came to 0 bases and at J to 10 bases, leaving 3 bases not matched to a gene. The CDR3 region is CASSQEGGLEQFF. DNA for the CDR3: TGCGCCAGCAGCCAAGAAGGGGGCCTGGAGCAGTTCTTC.